This entry features one T cell receptor (beta chain) sequence. The target antigen is unknown. This specimen belongs to a study of beta chain features in type 1 diabetes. As for the study in general: Sorted cell examination encompassed roughly 110,000,000 cells across all samples. Whole-study results and caveats: There was a moderate but significant shortening of TCRB CDR3s in all four CD4+ subsets of Type 1 diabetes patients.

Populations obtained by sorting all exceeded 95% purity. The V gene's germline CDR1 is GTSNPN and CDR2 SVGIG (reference sequence). The trim removed 1 base at V and 8 bases at J, leaving 8 bases unmatched. The CDR3 totals 14 residues. Sequencing targeted expressed TCRB transcripts, as all isolated RNA had been reverse transcribed. Data came from immunoSEQ multiplex PCR; TCRdb stores just in-frame clones and leaves some out. The table lists about 99,000 clones, under 30% of them singletons. Sequences were obtained from central memory CD4+ T cells from blood. The chain is built from TRBV30 and TRBJ1-2; TRBD1 matches 9 bases. This receptor was obtained from a woman aged 18-30 years with type 1 diabetes. This CDR3 reads CAWSESPQGAGYTF. The CDR3, as DNA: TGTGCCTGGAGTGAATCCCCACAGGGGGCGGGCTACACCTTC.